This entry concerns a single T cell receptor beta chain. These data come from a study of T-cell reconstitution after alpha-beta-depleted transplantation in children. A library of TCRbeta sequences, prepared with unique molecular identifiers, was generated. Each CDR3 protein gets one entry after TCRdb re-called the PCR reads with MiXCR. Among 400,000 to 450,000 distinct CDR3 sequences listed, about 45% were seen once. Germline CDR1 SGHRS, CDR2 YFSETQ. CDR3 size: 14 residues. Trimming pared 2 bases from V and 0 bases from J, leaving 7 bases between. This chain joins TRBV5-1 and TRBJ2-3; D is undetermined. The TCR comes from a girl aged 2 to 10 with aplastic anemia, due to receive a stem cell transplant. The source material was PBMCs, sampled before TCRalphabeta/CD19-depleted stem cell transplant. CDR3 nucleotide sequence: TGCGCCAGCAGCTTCGTCGACAGCACAGATACGCAGTATTTT. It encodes CASSFVDSTDTQYF.